These T cell receptor beta chains were read from a single sample in a study of cytomegalovirus exposure and HLA in healthy donors. Generated by immunoSEQ multiplex PCR, the TCRdb table keeps only in-frame clones and is missing some. The repertoire has some 98,000 clones, around 9.6% of them found once; the top ten carry around 4.9%. The material sequenced was PBMCs. The receptor set was obtained from a man aged 50-59 years in good health and CMV-seropositive. The conserved cysteine and the conserved F or W are not part of the CDR3 here. Only part of the rows carry a size: once, few, many, or a class if the clone is expanded.

TRBJ1-1	.	TRBV10-3	AISEVTGEAF
TRBJ1-5	.	TRBV6-1	ASSQEGQGGQPQH
TRBJ1-3	few	TRBV28	ASSLGGASGNTIY
TRBJ1-6	.	TRBV2	ASSLRGGRDNSPLH
TRBJ2-1	.	TRBV30	AWSTARRDEQF
TRBJ2-1	few	TRBV30	AWSVSAGYYNEQF
TRBJ1-2	.	TRBV5-6	ASSSAPAQGAYGYT
TRBJ2-2	.	TRBV11-1	ASTSYRDGGELF
TRBJ2-3	few	TRBV7-8	ASNLVAGTDTQY
TRBJ2-5	.	TRBV29-1	SVWGLGGQETQY
TRBJ2-1	.	TRBV7-9	ASSSGSSYNEQF
TRBJ2-3	.	TRBV29-1	SGTSGRQPFADTQY
TRBJ1-6	.	TRBV28	ASSPPGQGNSPLH
TRBJ2-3	few	TRBV4-2	ASRTQGAGGTDTQY
TRBJ1-1	few	TRBV2	ASSDFVRTGMNTEAF
TRBJ2-7	.	TRBV15	ATSRDKAIRVYEQY
TRBJ2-1	few	TRBV5-1	ASSGTSGNNEQF
TRBJ2-1	.	TRBV10-3	AIRGAGGSSDEQF
TRBJ2-2	.	TRBV7-7	ALSRSGTGELF
TRBJ2-3	once	TRBV7-3	ASSLRDSPTDTQY
TRBJ2-3	.	TRBV7-7	ASSLSQGADTQY
TRBJ1-6	few	TRBV6-5	ASRGRGGRNSPLH
TRBJ1-2	.	TRBV5-5	ASSATPGQIYGYT
TRBJ1-2	few	TRBV29-1	SVGQGLDGYT
TRBJ2-3	.	TRBV10-3	AISESGQGFRY
TRBJ2-1	.	TRBV30	AWSQGGRATEQF
TRBJ2-5	few	TRBV5-1	ASSAGTGGTETQY
TRBJ2-6	few	TRBV7-2	ASSFTIRGSGANVLT
TRBJ1-1	few	TRBV18	ASSRQETMNTEAF
TRBJ1-1	few	TRBV30	AWSGEGGITFRAF
TRBJ1-1	few	TRBV7-9	ASSLIGEDTEAF
TRBJ2-7	few	TRBV2	ASSRAPGLAGGTPFEQY
TRBJ2-1	.	TRBV6-5	ASSYSLYNEQF
TRBJ1-1	.	TRBV6-1	ASNPRGDTEAF
TRBJ2-7	.	TRBV6-5	ASSYSNRAGDEQY
TRBJ2-1	.	TRBV4-1	ASSQGTSGGYNEQF
TRBJ2-2	few	TRBV29-1	SVGSSGNTGELF
TRBJ2-7	few	TRBV29-1	SVGRTSGPYEQY
TRBJ1-1	.	TRBV13	ASSLGGRATEAF
TRBJ1-5	few	TRBV28	ASIGGGQPQH
TRBJ1-1	many	TRBV7-9	ASSFGRQVEAF
TRBJ2-5	few	TRBV7-2	ASSPAGQHQETQY
TRBJ2-7	few	TRBV5-6	ASSWGEDYRYEQY
TRBJ2-3	.	TRBV30	AWRFTSADTQY
TRBJ2-7	few	TRBV10-3	AISESGTGADEQY
TRBJ2-5	.	TRBV4-1	ASSQEFGWETQY
TRBJ2-3	few	TRBV5-4	ASSLQGSDTQY
TRBJ2-7	few	TRBV9	ASSPFEAGSYEQY
TRBJ2-7	few	TRBV25-1	ASRGLSSYEQY
TRBJ2-2	few	TRBV19	ASSIQGWGELF
TRBJ2-7	.	TRBV7-8	ASSSLLGQAPSHEQY
TRBJ1-1	.	TRBV5-8	ASSHSRQVEAF
TRBJ2-7	few	TRBV4-2	ASSQDELAGGYEQY
TRBJ2-1	few	TRBV7-8	ASSPRLAGRSYNEQF
TRBJ2-7	few	TRBV27	ASSPLSSYEQY